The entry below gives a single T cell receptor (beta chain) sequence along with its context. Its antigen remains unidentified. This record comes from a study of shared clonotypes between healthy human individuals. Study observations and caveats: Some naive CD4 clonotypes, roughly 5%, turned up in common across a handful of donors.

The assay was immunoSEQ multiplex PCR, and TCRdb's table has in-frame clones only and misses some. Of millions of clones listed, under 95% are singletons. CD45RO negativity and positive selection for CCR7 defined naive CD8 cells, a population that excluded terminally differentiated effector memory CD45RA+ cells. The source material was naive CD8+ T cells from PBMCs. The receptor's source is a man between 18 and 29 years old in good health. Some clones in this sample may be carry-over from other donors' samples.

The CDR3 here is CALRDRGRGTEAFF. The CDR3 DNA reads TGTGCGCTCCGGGACAGGGGACGTGGGACTGAAGCTTTCTTT. The chain combines TRBV2 with TRBJ1-1, with TRBD1 matching 10 bases. The CDR3 sequence is 14 residues long. Looked up from germline, CDR1 is SNHLY and CDR2 is FYNNEI.